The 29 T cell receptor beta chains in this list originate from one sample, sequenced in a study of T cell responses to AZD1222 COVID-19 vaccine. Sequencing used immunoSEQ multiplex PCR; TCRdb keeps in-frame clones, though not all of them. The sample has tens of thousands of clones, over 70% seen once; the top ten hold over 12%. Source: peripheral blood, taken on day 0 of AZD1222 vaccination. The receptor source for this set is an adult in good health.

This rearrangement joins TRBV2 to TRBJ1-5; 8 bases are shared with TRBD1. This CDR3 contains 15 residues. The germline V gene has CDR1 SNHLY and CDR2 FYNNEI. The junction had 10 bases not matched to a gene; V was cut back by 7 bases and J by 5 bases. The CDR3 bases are TGTGCCAGCACCCCCGGCCAGGGGGCAGATCAGCCCCAGCATTTT. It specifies CASTPGQGADQPQHF.

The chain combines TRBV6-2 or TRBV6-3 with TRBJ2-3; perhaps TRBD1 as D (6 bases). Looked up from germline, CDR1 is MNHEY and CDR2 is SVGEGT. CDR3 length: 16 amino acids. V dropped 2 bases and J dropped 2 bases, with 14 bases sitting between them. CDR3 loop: CASSYLQGTVTDTQYF. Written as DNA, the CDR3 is TGTGCCAGCAGTTACCTACAGGGTACGGTCACAGATACGCAGTATTTT.

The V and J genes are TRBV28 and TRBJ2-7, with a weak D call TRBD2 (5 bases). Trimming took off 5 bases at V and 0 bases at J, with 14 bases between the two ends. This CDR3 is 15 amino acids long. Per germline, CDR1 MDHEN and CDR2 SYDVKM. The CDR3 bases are TGTGCCAGCAGTACCGCTCGGGGAAGCTCCTACGAGCAGTACTTC. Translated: CASSTARGSSYEQYF.

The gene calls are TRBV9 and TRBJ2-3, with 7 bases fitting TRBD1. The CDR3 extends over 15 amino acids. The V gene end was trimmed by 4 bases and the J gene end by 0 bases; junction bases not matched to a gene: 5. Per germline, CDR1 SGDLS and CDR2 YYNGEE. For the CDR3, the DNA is TGTGCCAGCAGCAGAACAGGGGTGAGCACAGATACGCAGTATTTT. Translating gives CASSRTGVSTDTQYF.

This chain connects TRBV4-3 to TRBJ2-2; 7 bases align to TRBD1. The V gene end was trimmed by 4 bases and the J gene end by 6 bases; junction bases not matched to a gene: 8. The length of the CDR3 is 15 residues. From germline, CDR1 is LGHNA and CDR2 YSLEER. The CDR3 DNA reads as TGCGCCAGCAGCCCGATTCTCGGGACAGCCGGGGAGCTGTTTTTT. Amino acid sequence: CASSPILGTAGELFF.

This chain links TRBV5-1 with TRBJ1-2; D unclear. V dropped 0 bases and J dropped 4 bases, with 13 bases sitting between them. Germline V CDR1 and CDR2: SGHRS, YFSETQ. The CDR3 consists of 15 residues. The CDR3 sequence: CASSLGLAALYGYTF. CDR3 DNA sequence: TGCGCCAGCAGCTTGGGGCTGGCGGCCCTCTATGGCTACACCTTC. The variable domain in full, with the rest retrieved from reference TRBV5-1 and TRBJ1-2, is KAGVTQTPRYLIKTRGQQVTLSCSPISGHRSVSWYQQTPGQGLQFLFEYFSETQRNKGNFPGRFSGRQFSNSRSEMNVSTLELGDSALYLCASSLGLAALYGYTFGSGTRLTVV.

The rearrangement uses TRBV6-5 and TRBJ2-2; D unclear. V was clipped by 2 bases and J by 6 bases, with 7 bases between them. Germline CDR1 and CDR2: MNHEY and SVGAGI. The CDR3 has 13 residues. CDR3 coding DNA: TGTGCCAGCAGTTACGGTGGATCCGGGGAGCTGTTTTTT. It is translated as CASSYGGSGELFF.

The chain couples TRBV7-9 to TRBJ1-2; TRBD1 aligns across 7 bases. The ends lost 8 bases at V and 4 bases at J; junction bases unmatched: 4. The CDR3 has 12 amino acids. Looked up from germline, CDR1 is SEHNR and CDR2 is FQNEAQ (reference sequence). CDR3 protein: CASAGQTYGYTF. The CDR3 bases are TGTGCCAGCGCGGGACAGACCTATGGCTACACCTTC. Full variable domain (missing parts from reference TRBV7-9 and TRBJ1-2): DTGVSQNPRHKITKRGQNVTFRCDPISEHNRLYWYRQTLGQGPEFLTYFQNEAQLEKSRLLSDRFSAERPKGSFSTLEIQRTEQGDSAMYLCASAGQTYGYTFGSGTRLTVV.

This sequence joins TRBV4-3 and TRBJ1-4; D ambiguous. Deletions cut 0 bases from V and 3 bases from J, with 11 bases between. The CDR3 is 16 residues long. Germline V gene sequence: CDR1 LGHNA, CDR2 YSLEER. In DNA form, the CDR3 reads TGCGCCAGCAGCCAAGAGACACCGGATTCTAATGAAAAACTGTTTTTT. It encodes CASSQETPDSNEKLFF.

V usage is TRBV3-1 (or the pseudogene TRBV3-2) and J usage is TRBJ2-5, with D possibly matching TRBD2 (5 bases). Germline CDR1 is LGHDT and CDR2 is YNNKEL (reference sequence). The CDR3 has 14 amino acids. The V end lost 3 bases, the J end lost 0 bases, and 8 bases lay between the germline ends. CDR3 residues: CASSQARDQETQYF. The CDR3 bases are TGTGCCAGCAGCCAGGCGAGGGACCAAGAGACCCAGTACTTC.

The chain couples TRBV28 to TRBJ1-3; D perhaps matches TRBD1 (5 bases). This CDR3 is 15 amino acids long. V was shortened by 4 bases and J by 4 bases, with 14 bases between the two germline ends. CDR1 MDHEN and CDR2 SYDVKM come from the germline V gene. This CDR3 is CASSSGGGGGNTIYF. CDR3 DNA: TGTGCCAGCAGTTCGGGCGGGGGAGGAGGAAACACCATATATTTT.

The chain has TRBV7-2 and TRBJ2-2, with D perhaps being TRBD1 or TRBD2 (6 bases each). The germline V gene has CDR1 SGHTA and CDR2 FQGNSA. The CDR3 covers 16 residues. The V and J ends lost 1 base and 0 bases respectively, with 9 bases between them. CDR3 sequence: CASSLVGGPNTGELFF. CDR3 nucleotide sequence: TGTGCCAGCAGCTTAGTCGGGGGCCCGAACACCGGGGAGCTGTTTTTT.

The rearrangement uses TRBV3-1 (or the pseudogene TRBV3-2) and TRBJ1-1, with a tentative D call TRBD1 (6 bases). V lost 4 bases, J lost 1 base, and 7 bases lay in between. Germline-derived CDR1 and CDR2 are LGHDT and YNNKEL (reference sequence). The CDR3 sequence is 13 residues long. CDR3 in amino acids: CASSLGQNTEAFF. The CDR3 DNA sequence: TGTGCCAGCAGCCTGGGACAGAACACTGAAGCTTTCTTT.

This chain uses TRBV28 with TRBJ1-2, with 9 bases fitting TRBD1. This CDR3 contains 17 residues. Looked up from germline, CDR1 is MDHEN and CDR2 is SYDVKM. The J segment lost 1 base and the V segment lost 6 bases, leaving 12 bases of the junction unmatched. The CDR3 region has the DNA TGTGCCAGCAGCTTAATCCCGGGGACAGGGAGTAACTATGGCTACACCTTC. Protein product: CASSLIPGTGSNYGYTF.

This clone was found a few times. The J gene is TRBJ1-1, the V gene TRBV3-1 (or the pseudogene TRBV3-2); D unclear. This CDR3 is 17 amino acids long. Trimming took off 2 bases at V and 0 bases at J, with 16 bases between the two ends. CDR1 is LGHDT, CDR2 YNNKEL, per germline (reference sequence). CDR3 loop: CASSQSANRALNTEAFF. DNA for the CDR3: TGTGCCAGCAGCCAATCCGCCAATCGGGCCCTGAACACTGAAGCTTTCTTT.

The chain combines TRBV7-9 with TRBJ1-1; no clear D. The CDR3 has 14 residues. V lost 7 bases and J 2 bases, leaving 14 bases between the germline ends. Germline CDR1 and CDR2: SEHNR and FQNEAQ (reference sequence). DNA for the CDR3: TGTGCCAGCACCTACTCGGCAGATAACACTGAAGCTTTCTTT. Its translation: CASTYSADNTEAFF.

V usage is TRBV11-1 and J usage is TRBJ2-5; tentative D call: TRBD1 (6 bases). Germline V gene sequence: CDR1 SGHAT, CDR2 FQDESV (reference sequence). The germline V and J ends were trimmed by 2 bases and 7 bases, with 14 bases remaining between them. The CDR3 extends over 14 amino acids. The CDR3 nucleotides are TGTGCCAGCAGCTTACAGGGGCCCGGGGTGACCCAGTACTTC. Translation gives CASSLQGPGVTQYF.

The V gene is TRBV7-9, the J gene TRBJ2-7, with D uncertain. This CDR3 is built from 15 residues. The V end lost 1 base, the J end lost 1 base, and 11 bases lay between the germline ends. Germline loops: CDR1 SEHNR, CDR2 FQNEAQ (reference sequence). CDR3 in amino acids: CASSLGRYSSYEQYF. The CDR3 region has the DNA TGTGCCAGCAGCTTAGGTCGTTACAGTTCCTACGAGCAGTACTTC.

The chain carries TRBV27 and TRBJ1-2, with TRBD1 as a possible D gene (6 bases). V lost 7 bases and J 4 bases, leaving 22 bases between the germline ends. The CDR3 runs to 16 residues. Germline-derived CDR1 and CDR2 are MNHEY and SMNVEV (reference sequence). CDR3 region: CASKDPGGPYSYGYTF. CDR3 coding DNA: TGTGCCAGCAAGGACCCGGGGGGCCCCTACTCCTATGGCTACACCTTC.

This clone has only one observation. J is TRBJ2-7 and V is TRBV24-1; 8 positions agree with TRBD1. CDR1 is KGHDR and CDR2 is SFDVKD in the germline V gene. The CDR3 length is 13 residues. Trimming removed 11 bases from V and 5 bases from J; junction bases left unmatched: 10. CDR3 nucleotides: TGTGCCAGGACGACAGGGGACGAGGACGAGCAGTACTTC. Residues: CARTTGDEDEQYF.

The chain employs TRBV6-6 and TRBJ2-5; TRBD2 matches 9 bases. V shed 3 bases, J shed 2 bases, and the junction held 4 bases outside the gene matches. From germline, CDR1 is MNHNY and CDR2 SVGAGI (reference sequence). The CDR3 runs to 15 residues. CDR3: CASSYPLAGQETQYF. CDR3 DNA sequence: TGTGCCAGCAGTTATCCTCTAGCGGGGCAAGAGACCCAGTACTTC.

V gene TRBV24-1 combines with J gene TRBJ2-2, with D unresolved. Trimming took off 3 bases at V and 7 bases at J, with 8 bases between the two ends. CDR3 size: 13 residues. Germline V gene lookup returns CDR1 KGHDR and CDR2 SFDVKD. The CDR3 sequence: CATSDLPGGELFF. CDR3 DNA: TGTGCCACCAGTGATCTTCCGGGCGGGGAGCTGTTTTTT.

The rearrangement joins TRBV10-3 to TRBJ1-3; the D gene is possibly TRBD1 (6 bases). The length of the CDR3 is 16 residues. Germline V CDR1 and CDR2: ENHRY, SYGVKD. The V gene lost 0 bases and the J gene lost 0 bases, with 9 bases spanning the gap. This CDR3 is CAISESRGGSGNTIYF. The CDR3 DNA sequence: TGTGCCATCAGTGAGTCAAGAGGGGGCTCTGGAAACACCATATATTTT.

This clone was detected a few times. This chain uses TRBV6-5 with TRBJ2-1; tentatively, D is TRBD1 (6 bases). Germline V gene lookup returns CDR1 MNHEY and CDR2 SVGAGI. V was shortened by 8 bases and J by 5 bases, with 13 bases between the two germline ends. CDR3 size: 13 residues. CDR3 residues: CASVGRGNNEQFF. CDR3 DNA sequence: TGTGCCAGCGTGGGCAGGGGAAACAATGAGCAGTTCTTC.

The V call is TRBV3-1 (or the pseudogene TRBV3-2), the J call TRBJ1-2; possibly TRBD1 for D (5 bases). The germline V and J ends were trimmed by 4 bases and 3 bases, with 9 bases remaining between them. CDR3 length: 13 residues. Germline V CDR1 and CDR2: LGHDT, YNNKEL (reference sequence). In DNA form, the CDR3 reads TGTGCCAGCAGCCTACAGGACTACTATGGCTACACCTTC. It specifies CASSLQDYYGYTF.

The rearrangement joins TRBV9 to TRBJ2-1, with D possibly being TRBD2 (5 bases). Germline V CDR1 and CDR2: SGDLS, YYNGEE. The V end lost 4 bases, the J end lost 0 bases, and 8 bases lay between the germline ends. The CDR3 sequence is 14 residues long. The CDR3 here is CASSPRGSYNEQFF. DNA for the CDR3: TGTGCCAGCAGCCCCCGGGGCTCCTACAATGAGCAGTTCTTC.

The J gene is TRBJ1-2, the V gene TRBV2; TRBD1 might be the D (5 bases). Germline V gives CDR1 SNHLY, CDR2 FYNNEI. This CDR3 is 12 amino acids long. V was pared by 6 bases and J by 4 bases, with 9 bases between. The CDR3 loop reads CASSRASYGYTF. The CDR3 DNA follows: TGTGCCAGCAGCAGGGCCTCCTATGGCTACACCTTC.

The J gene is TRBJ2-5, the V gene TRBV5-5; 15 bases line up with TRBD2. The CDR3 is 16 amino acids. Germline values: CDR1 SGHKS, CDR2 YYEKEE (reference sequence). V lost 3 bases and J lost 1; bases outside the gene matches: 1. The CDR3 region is CASSSGLAGGQETQYF. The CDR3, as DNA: TGTGCCAGCAGCTCGGGACTAGCGGGGGGCCAAGAGACCCAGTACTTC.

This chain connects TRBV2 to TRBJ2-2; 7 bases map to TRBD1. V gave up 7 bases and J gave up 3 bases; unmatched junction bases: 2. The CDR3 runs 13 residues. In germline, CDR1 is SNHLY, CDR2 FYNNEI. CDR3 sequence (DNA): TGTGCCAGCACGGGACAGTACACCGGGGAGCTGTTTTTT. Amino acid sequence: CASTGQYTGELFF.